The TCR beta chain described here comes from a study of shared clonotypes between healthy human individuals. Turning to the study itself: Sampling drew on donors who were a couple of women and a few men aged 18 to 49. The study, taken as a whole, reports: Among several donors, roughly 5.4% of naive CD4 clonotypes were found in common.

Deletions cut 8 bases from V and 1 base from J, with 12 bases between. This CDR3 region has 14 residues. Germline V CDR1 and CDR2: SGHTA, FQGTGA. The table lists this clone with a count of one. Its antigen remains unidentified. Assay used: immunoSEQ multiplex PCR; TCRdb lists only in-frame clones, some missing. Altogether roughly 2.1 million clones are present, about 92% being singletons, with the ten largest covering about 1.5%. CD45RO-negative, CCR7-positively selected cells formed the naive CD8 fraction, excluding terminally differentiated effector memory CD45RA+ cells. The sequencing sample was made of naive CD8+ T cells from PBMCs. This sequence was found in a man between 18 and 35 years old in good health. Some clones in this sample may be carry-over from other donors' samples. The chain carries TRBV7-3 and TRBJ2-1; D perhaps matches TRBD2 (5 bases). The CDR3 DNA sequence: TGTGCCAGCCCTGGACTCCCATCCTACAATGAGCAGTTCTTC. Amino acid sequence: CASPGLPSYNEQFF.